Below are 4 T cell receptor beta chains sequenced from a single sample in a study of blood T cell repertoires in COVID-19. Using immunoSEQ multiplex PCR, the repertoire was profiled, and TCRdb retains in-frame clones only, with some absent. The data contain about 14,000 clones, about 87% of them singletons. Sequencing was performed on peripheral blood. The origin of the receptors is a human donor in a cohort sampled during active COVID-19.

This chain joins TRBV4-1 and TRBJ2-3; 7 bases map to TRBD2. Losses at the gene ends were 0 bases for V and 1 base for J; bases not matched to a gene: 4. The CDR3 is 16 residues long. CDR1 and CDR2 (germline): MGHRA, YSYEKL. The CDR3 protein is CASSQEASGGTDTQYF. The CDR3 region has the DNA TGCGCCAGCAGCCAAGAGGCTAGCGGAGGCACAGATACGCAGTATTTT.

The gene calls are TRBV3-1 (or the pseudogene TRBV3-2) and TRBJ2-2; 13 bases are shared with TRBD2. The V segment lost 2 bases and the J segment 3 bases; nucleotides outside the gene matches: 6. The CDR3 runs 18 residues. From germline, CDR1 is LGHDT and CDR2 YNNKEL (reference sequence). As DNA, the CDR3 is TGTGCCAGCAGCCAATGGACTAGCGGGGGTCGATACACCGGGGAGCTGTTTTTT. Its translation: CASSQWTSGGRYTGELFF.

This clone was recorded only once. The V gene is TRBV5-5, the J gene TRBJ2-2; D not certain. Germline CDR1 and CDR2: SGHKS and YYEKEE (reference sequence). This CDR3 is built from 15 residues. Trimming left V 3 bases short and J 3 bases short, with 12 bases between. DNA of the CDR3: TGTGCCAGCAGCTCAGCCGGGTCTTACACCGGGGAGCTGTTTTTT. The encoded protein is CASSSAGSYTGELFF.

V is TRBV28 and J is TRBJ2-2; 13 bases are shared with TRBD2. The CDR3 runs to 19 residues. Germline loops: CDR1 MDHEN, CDR2 SYDVKM. Trimming removed 4 bases from V and 4 bases from J; junction bases left unmatched: 12. The CDR3 loop is CASSSHDGTSGVLTGELFF. DNA of the CDR3: TGTGCCAGCAGTTCCCATGACGGGACTAGCGGGGTCCTCACCGGGGAGCTGTTTTTT. Combining the CDR3 with reference TRBV28 and TRBJ2-2 gives the whole variable domain DVKVTQSSRYLVKRTGEKVFLECVQDMDHENMFWYRQDPGLGLRLIYFSYDVKMKEKGDIPEGYSVSREKKERFSLILESASTNQTSMYLCASSSHDGTSGVLTGELFFGEGSRLTVL.